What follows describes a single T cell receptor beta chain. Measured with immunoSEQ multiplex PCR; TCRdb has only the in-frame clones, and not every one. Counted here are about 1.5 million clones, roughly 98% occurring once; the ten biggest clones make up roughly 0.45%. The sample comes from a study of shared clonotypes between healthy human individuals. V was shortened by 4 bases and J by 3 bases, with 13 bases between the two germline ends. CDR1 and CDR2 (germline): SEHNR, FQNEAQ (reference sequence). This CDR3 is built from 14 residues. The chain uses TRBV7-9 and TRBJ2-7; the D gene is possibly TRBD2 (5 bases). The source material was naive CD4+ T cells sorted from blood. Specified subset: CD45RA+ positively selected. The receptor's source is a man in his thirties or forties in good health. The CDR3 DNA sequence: TGTGCCAGCAGCTACCGGGATTCAATCTACGAGCAGTACTTC. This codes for CASSYRDSIYEQYF.